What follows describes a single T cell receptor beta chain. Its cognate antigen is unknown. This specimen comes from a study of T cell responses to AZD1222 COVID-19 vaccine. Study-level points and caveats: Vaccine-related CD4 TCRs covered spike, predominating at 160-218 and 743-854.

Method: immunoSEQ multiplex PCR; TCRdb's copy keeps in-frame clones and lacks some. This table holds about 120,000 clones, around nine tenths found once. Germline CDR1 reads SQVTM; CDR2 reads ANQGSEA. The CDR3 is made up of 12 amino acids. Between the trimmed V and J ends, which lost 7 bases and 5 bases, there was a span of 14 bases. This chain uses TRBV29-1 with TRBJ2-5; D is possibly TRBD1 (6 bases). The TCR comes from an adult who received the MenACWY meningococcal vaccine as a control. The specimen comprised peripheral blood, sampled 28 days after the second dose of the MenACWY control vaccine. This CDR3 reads CSAGVGAETQYF. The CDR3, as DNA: TGCAGCGCTGGGGTGGGGGCTGAGACCCAGTACTTC.